This T cell receptor beta chain is from a study of blood T cells in healthy people across ages. Overall study findings and caveats: A roughly linear age-dependent decrease characterized TCR beta diversity per million T cells. The long-lived group displayed more naive CD4+ cells, plus higher diversity, than the aged donors did.

Between the trimmed V and J ends, which lost 3 bases and 4 bases, there was a span of 19 bases. The germline gives CDR1 KGHSH, CDR2 LQKENI. The CDR3 sequence is 16 residues long. With respect to this clonotype: Its antigen is undetermined.

Using a J-beta primer mix together with a sample-barcoded 5' primer, a second PCR was run for roughly 6 to 12 cycles. Any given sample supplied a minimum of 3 million CDR3-containing paired-end reads. TCRdb re-called the 5' RACE reads with MiXCR, one entry per CDR3 protein. Of some 1.7 million distinct CDR3 sequences in the sample, approximately 28% were seen once. The chain has TRBV18 and TRBJ2-7; tentative D call: TRBD1 (5 bases). Sequencing used blood. The source is a woman under 40 in good health. The chain's CDR3 is CASSPPGLASPYEQYF. CDR3 coding DNA: TGTGCCAGCTCACCCCCAGGGTTAGCAAGCCCTTACGAGCAGTACTTC.